The present entry profiles one T cell receptor beta chain with its context. The data were taken from a study of blood T cell repertoires in COVID-19. Study-level information: Sites in the United States, Italy and Spain provided acute and convalescent COVID-19 samples.

Generated by immunoSEQ multiplex PCR, the TCRdb table keeps only in-frame clones and is missing some. This table holds 150,000 to 200,000 clones, 84% found once. The sequence derives from a man between 18 and 35 years old with active or convalescent COVID-19. The sequenced sample was peripheral blood.

CDR3: CASSPTSTTNEKLFF. CDR3 sequence (DNA): TGTGCCAGCTCACCAACGTCAACTACAAATGAAAAACTGTTTTTT. J is TRBJ1-4 and V is TRBV18; no clear D gene. V lost 2 bases and J 5 bases, leaving 12 bases between the germline ends. Germline V lookup: CDR1 KGHSH, CDR2 LQKENI. The CDR3 contains 15 residues.